This T cell receptor beta chain was recovered during a study of cytomegalovirus exposure and HLA in healthy donors. As for the study in general: Earlier sequencing of 150 million to 200 million T cells yielded 120 million or so unique TCR beta sequences. Regarding the study as a whole: Sequencing probably produced one cluster of sequence variants that were highly shared.

The germline gives CDR1 SGDLS, CDR2 YYNGEE. Trimming at V came to 5 bases and at J to 1 base, leaving 0 bases not matched to a gene. This CDR3 comprises 13 residues. The study ran its PCR with 60 Vbeta and 13 Jbeta primers. TCRdb keeps only in-frame clones here, not all; method: immunoSEQ multiplex PCR. The table has 200,000 or so clones, 65% to 80% seen once. Regarding this clone: Its antigen remains unknown.

The receptor's source is a man aged 50-60 years in good health and CMV-seronegative. The chain employs TRBV9 and TRBJ2-3, with 8 bases aligning to TRBD2. The sample was PBMCs. The DNA of the CDR3 is TGTGCCAGCAGGACTAGCGGCACAGATACGCAGTATTTT. Translating gives CASRTSGTDTQYF.